This is a list of T cell receptor beta chains from one sample in a study of T cell repertoires in cytomegalovirus infection. TCRdb independently ran MiXCR on the reads; one entry per CDR3 protein. Of some 440,000 distinct CDR3 sequences in the sample, roughly 30% were seen once. Sequenced input: PBMCs. These receptors were taken from a human donor in good health (CMV status not recorded). Some clones in this sample may be carry-over from other donors' samples. Each CDR3 is given with its conserved first and last residue. The D gene is left open where the match is weak. Size values are once, few and many counts, or a class for expanded clones, and some rows have none.

j_gene,abundance,v_gene,d_gene,CDR3aa,CDR3nt
TRBJ2-7,.,TRBV6-6,.,CASSYDPTDFYTEQYF,TGTGCCAGCAGTTACGACCCCACAGACTTTTATACGGAGCAGTACTTC
TRBJ2-7,few,TRBV20-1,.,CSARAASRGGNEQYF,TGCAGTGCTAGGGCAGCATCAAGGGGTGGAAACGAGCAGTACTTC
TRBJ1-5,many,TRBV20-1,.,CSASKGATVNQPQHF,TGCAGTGCTAGTAAAGGGGCGACCGTCAATCAGCCCCAGCATTTT
TRBJ2-6,many,TRBV7-2,.,CASSSRGTDSGANVLTF,TGTGCCAGCAGCTCCCGGGGGACCGACTCTGGGGCCAACGTCCTGACTTTC
TRBJ2-3,once,TRBV20-1,TRBD2,CSARGSGESTDTQYF,TGCAGTGCTAGAGGTAGCGGGGAAAGCACAGATACGCAGTATTTT
TRBJ2-7,few,TRBV2,.,CASSKGQGASEQYF,TGTGCCAGCAGTAAGGGACAAGGGGCGTCGGAGCAGTACTTC
TRBJ2-2,.,TRBV7-2,.,CASSLARESANTGELFF,TGTGCCAGCAGCTTAGCCCGGGAATCGGCGAACACCGGGGAGCTGTTTTTT
TRBJ1-1,.,TRBV28,.,CASSSIQGRNTEAYF,TGTGCCAGCAGTTCCATACAGGGACGGAACACTGAAGCTTACTTT
TRBJ2-1,few,TRBV3-1,.,CASSQDARGVYNEQFF,TGTGCCAGCAGCCAAGATGCACGCGGGGTTTACAATGAGCAGTTCTTC
TRBJ1-1,.,TRBV7-3,TRBD1,CASSQTRDRGHHMNTEAFF,TGTGCCAGCAGCCAAACCCGAGACAGGGGCCATCACATGAACACTGAAGCTTTCTTT
TRBJ1-4,.,TRBV25-1,.,CASSTGQDEKLFF,TGTGCCAGCTCAACTGGGCAGGATGAAAAACTGTTTTTT
TRBJ1-1,many,TRBV11-2,.,CASSLPSLQRAFF,TGTGCCAGCAGCCTCCCTAGCCTCCAGCGAGCTTTCTTT
TRBJ2-1,many,TRBV7-2,TRBD2,CASSLGGPGLAGRNEQFF,TGTGCCAGCAGCTTAGGGGGGCCGGGACTAGCGGGGAGGAATGAGCAGTTCTTC
TRBJ2-7,.,TRBV5-1,.,CASSFGHRTYEQYF,TGCGCCAGCAGCTTCGGCCACAGGACCTACGAGCAGTACTTC
TRBJ2-1,.,TRBV20-1,.,CSARVLGGPAPYNEQFF,TGCAGTGCTAGAGTACTGGGCGGCCCGGCGCCCTACAATGAGCAGTTCTTC
TRBJ2-1,.,TRBV23-1,TRBD1,CASSQSRGGRTGNEQFF,TGCGCCAGCAGTCAATCGAGAGGGGGCAGAACAGGCAATGAGCAGTTCTTC
TRBJ2-1,.,TRBV10-3,.,CAIRQPGGSHNEQFF,TGTGCCATCAGACAACCTGGGGGGTCTCACAATGAGCAGTTCTTC
TRBJ2-1,.,TRBV10-3,.,CAISPSWDESYNEQFF,TGTGCCATCAGTCCATCCTGGGACGAATCCTACAATGAGCAGTTCTTC
TRBJ1-1,once,TRBV6-6,TRBD1,CASSGSGTVIYTEAFF,TGTGCCAGCAGCGGTTCCGGGACAGTAATTTACACTGAAGCTTTCTTT
TRBJ1-1,few,TRBV12-3/TRBV12-4,.,CASTLAGFREAFF,TGTGCCAGCACCCTAGCGGGTTTCCGTGAAGCTTTCTTT
TRBJ1-1,few,TRBV10-3,.,CAISELLSTEAFF,TGTGCCATCAGTGAGCTGCTGAGCACTGAAGCTTTCTTT
TRBJ2-7,many,TRBV7-2,TRBD1,CASSPGTVDEQYF,TGTGCCAGCAGCCCGGGGACAGTAGACGAGCAGTACTTC
TRBJ1-4,many,TRBV4-1,.,CASSQVGLNEKLFF,TGCGCCAGCAGCCAAGTAGGTCTAAATGAAAAACTGTTTTTT
TRBJ1-3,.,TRBV7-6,TRBD1,CASSPISGGPGNTIYF,TGTGCCAGCAGTCCTATATCAGGGGGCCCTGGAAACACCATATATTTT
TRBJ1-2,few,TRBV7-2,TRBD1,CASSRTGGIGYTF,TGTGCCAGCAGCCGGACAGGGGGGATTGGCTACACCTTC
TRBJ2-2,few,TRBV4-2,TRBD2,CASSQGPGAGSTGELFF,TGTGCCAGCAGCCAAGGGCCCGGAGCGGGGTCCACCGGGGAGCTGTTTTTT
TRBJ1-4,many,TRBV7-8,.,CASSLVMEDGEKLFF,TGTGCCAGCAGCTTAGTTATGGAAGATGGTGAAAAACTGTTTTTT
TRBJ2-3,.,TRBV6-1,.,CASSGMRIRQYF,TGTGCCAGCAGTGGAATGAGGATAAGGCAGTATTTT
TRBJ2-7,few,TRBV6-5,.,CASSYGVVQYF,TGTGCCAGCAGTTACGGCGTCGTACAGTACTTC
TRBJ2-5,.,TRBV7-6,TRBD2,CASSSLAAGVVETQSF,TGTGCCAGCAGCTCCCTTGCAGCGGGGGTGGTAGAGACCCAGTCCTTC
TRBJ2-5,once,TRBV20-1,.,CSARSGFQETQYF,TGCAGTGCAAGATCAGGGTTCCAAGAGACCCAGTACTTC
TRBJ2-5,.,TRBV27,TRBD1,CASSVPGQQETQYF,TGTGCCAGCAGTGTCCCGGGACAGCAAGAGACCCAGTACTTC
TRBJ1-2,.,TRBV12-3/TRBV12-4,.,CASSLDINSGYTF,TGTGCCAGCAGTTTGGACATTAACTCTGGCTACACCTTC
TRBJ2-7,.,TRBV7-6,TRBD1,CASSQTGTGYRYEQYF,TGTGCCAGCAGCCAGACCGGGACAGGGTATCGGTACGAGCAGTACTTC
TRBJ1-2,few,TRBV24-1,.,CATSDFREGNYGYTF,TGTGCCACCAGTGATTTCAGGGAGGGTAACTATGGCTACACCTTC
TRBJ1-3,few,TRBV12-3/TRBV12-4,.,CASSFSGTGNTIYF,TGTGCCAGCAGTTTTTCCGGGACTGGAAACACCATATATTTT
TRBJ1-2,.,TRBV7-9,.,CASSLGTDGYTF,TGTGCCAGCAGCTTAGGAACCGATGGCTACACCTTC
TRBJ2-1,few,TRBV6-6,.,CASRHNSGEQFF,TGTGCCAGCAGACATAACTCTGGTGAGCAGTTCTTC
TRBJ1-2,few,TRBV20-1,TRBD1,CSARVTGTGDGYTF,TGCAGTGCTAGGGTGACAGGGACCGGGGATGGCTACACCTTC
TRBJ1-3,few,TRBV11-2,.,CASTDTGSGNTIYF,TGTGCCAGCACGGATACCGGATCTGGAAACACCATATATTTT
TRBJ1-2,.,TRBV4-1,.,CDSSQEGVQGTNGYPF,TGCGACAGCAGCCAAGAGGGGGTTCAAGGGACAAATGGCTACCCCTTC
TRBJ1-4,.,TRBV10-2,.,CASQGTEGREKLFF,TGCGCCAGCCAAGGGACCGAAGGACGAGAAAAACTGTTTTTT
TRBJ2-7,.,TRBV20-1,.,CSARDPIQGGYEQYF,TGCAGTGCTAGAGATCCCATACAGGGGGGGTACGAGCAGTACTTC
TRBJ2-3,few,TRBV15,.,CATSSLVGATRRTDTQYF,TGTGCCACCAGCAGCCTAGTCGGGGCTACTCGGCGCACAGATACGCAGTATTTT
TRBJ1-4,.,TRBV6-2/TRBV6-3,.,CASSYSSLGVELFF,TGTGCCAGCAGTTACTCCTCTCTTGGTGTTGAACTGTTTTTT
TRBJ1-2,.,TRBV29-1,.,CSVEGRNYGYTF,TGCAGCGTGGAAGGACGGAACTATGGCTACACCTTC
TRBJ1-1,few,TRBV28,.,CASTPARRNTEAFF,TGTGCCAGCACTCCGGCCAGGAGGAACACTGAAGCTTTCTTT
TRBJ1-5,many,TRBV7-9,TRBD1,CASSKPGQNQPQHF,TGTGCCAGCAGTAAACCGGGACAGAACCAGCCCCAGCATTTT
TRBJ1-1,many,TRBV7-2,.,CASRRGEMGTEAFF,TGTGCCAGCAGGCGGGGGGAGATGGGCACTGAAGCTTTCTTT
TRBJ1-1,few,TRBV5-6,TRBD1,CASSLGTGVILNTEAFF,TGTGCCAGCAGCTTAGGGACAGGGGTGATTTTGAACACTGAAGCTTTCTTT
TRBJ1-6,.,TRBV6-2/TRBV6-3,TRBD1,CASSIQGANYNSPLHF,TGTGCCAGCAGCATACAGGGGGCGAACTATAATTCACCCCTCCACTTT
TRBJ2-3,.,TRBV3-1,TRBD2,CASSRSGGANTQYF,TGTGCCAGCAGCCGCAGCGGGGGGGCAAATACGCAGTATTTT
TRBJ2-2,few,TRBV7-2,.,CASSRRGDTGELFF,TGTGCCAGCAGCCGGAGGGGCGACACCGGGGAGCTGTTTTTT
TRBJ2-3,.,TRBV5-1,TRBD2,CASSLGASGDRGDTQYF,TGCGCCAGCAGCTTGGGGGCTAGCGGGGATCGTGGAGATACGCAGTATTTT
TRBJ2-3,few,TRBV7-2,.,CASSLVGRTPTDTQYF,TGTGCCAGCAGCTTAGTAGGGCGGACCCCCACAGATACGCAGTATTTT
TRBJ1-1,.,TRBV5-1,TRBD1,CASSYRQGRSEAFF,TGCGCCAGCAGCTATAGACAGGGCCGAAGTGAAGCTTTCTTT
TRBJ2-5,few,TRBV7-9,.,CASSLAHDPSGETQYF,TGTGCCAGCAGCTTAGCTCATGATCCCTCGGGGGAGACCCAGTACTTC
TRBJ2-7,.,TRBV20-1,.,CSATNRAPYEQYF,TGCAGTGCTACTAACAGGGCCCCCTACGAGCAGTACTTC
TRBJ2-1,.,TRBV19,.,CASSPRREMGVGAYNEQFF,TGTGCCAGTAGTCCCCGGAGGGAAATGGGGGTTGGGGCCTACAATGAGCAGTTCTTC
TRBJ2-3,many,TRBV7-8,.,CASRLGSSTDTQYF,TGTGCCAGCCGCCTGGGCTCTAGCACAGATACGCAGTATTTT